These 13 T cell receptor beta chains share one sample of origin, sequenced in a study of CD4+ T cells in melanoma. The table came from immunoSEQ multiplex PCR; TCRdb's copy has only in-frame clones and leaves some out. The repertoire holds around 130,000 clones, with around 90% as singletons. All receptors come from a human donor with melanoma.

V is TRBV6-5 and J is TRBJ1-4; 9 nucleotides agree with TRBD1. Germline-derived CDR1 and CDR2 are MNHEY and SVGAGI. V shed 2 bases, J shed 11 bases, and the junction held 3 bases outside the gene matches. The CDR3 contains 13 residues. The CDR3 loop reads CASSYTGTGKLFF. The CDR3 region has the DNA TGTGCCAGCAGTTACACCGGGACAGGGAAACTGTTTTTT.

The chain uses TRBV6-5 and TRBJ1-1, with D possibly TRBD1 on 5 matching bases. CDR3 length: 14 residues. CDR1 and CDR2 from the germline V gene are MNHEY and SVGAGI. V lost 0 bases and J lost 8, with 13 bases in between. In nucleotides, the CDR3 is TGTGCCAGCAGTTACTCATTCGGGCAGGGAGAAGCTTTCTTT. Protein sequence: CASSYSFGQGEAFF.

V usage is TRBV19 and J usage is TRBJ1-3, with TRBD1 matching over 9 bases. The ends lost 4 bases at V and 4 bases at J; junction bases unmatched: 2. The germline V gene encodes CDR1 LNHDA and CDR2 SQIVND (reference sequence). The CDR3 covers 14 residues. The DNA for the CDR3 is TGTGCCAGTAGTACCGGGACAGGGGGAAACACCATATATTTT. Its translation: CASSTGTGGNTIYF.

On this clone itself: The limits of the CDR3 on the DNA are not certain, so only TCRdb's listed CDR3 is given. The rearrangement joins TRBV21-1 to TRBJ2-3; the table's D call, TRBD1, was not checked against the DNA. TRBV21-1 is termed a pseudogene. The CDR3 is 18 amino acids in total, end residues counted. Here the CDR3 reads CASSKAWVGGGSTDTQYF.

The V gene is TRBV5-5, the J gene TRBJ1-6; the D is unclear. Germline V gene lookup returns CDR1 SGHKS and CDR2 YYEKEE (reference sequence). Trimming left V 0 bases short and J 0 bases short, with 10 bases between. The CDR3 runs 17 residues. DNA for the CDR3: TGTGCCAGCAGCTTGGCGGAGGTCAGCTCCTATAATTCACCCCTCCACTTT. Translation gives CASSLAEVSSYNSPLHF.

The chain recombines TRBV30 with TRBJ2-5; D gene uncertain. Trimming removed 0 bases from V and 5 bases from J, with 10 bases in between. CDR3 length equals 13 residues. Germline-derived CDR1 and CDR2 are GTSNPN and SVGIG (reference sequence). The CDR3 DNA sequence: TGTGCCTGGAGTGTTCGATTGTTGGAGACCCAGTACTTC. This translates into CAWSVRLLETQYF.

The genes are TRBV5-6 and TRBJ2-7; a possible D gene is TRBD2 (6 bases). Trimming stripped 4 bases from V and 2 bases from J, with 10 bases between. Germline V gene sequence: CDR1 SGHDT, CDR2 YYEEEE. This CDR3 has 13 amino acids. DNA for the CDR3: TGTGCCAGCAGCGGGGGGAGTCCCTACGAGCAGTACTTC. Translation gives CASSGGSPYEQYF.

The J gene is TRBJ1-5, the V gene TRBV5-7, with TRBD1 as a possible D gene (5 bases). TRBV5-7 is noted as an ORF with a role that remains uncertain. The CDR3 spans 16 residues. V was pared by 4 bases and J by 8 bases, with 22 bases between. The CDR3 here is CASSAGTGDHREPQHF. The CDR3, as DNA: TGTGCCAGCAGCGCGGGGACCGGTGATCATCGGGAGCCCCAGCATTTT.

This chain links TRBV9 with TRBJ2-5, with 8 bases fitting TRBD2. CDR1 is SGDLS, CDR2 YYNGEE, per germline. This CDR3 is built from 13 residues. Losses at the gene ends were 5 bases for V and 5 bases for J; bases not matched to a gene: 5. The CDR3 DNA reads TGTGCCAGCAGTCGGGGGGGCCGGGAGACCCAGTACTTC. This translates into CASSRGGRETQYF.

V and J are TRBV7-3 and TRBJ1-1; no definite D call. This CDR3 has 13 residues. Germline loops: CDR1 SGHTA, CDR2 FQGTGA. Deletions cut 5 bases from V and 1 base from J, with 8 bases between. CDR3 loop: CASSQTWNTEAFF. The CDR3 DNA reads TGTGCCAGCAGCCAAACATGGAACACTGAAGCTTTCTTT.

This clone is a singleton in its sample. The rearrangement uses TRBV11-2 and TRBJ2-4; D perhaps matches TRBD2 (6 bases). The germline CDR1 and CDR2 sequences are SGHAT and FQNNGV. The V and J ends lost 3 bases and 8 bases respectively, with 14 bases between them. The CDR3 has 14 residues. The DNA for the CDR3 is TGTGCCAGCAGCTTGCGGTCTTCGGGAGACATTCAGTACTTC. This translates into CASSLRSSGDIQYF.

The CDR3 loop reads CASSQDPTGTYGYTF. The CDR3 coding sequence is TGCGCCAGCAGCCAAGACCCGACAGGTACCTATGGCTACACCTTC. This chain joins TRBV4-1 and TRBJ1-2; perhaps TRBD1 as D (6 bases). The CDR3 has 15 residues. Per the germline V gene, CDR1 is MGHRA and CDR2 is YSYEKL. V lost 0 bases and J 4 bases, leaving 12 bases between the germline ends.

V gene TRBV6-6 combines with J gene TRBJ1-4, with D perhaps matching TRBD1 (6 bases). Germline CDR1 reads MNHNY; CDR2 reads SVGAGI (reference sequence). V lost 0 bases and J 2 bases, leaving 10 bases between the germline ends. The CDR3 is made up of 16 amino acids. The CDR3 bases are TGTGCCAGCAGTTACTCTGTCAGGGGCACTAATGAAAAACTGTTTTTT. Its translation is CASSYSVRGTNEKLFF.